The 24 T cell receptor beta chains listed next were all sequenced from one sample in a study of vaccination and CD4 T cells after COVID-19. No antigens are known for them. The Oncomine TCR Beta short-read assay was applied to DNA of cultured CD4+ T cells. From the PCR reads, TCRdb called clonotypes with MiXCR, one entry per CDR3 protein. Of about 23,000 distinct CDR3 sequences in the sample, 30% to 35% were seen once. Time point specified: late sampling 161 to 241 days after vaccination in three convalescent patients. Described treatment: approximately 9-day PBMC culture with coronavirus spike peptide pools or control peptides (ViraFEST assay). The material sequenced was CD4+ T cells from blood, cultured in vitro, taken about 7 months after SARS-CoV-2 vaccination. These receptor sequences come from a human donor who had recovered from COVID-19.

The rearrangement links TRBV6-1 to TRBJ2-7; 9 nucleotides line up with TRBD2. V lost 6 bases, J lost 3 bases, and 6 bases stayed unmatched. The CDR3 is 14 residues long. Germline assignment: CDR1 MNHNS and CDR2 SASEGT. The CDR3 nucleotides read TGTGCCAGCAGGGATAGCGGGAGTAACTACGAGCAGTACTTC. Its protein is CASRDSGSNYEQYF.

This clonotype was recorded a few times. This rearrangement joins TRBV19 to TRBJ2-3; 7 bases map to TRBD2. The trim removed 3 bases at V and 0 bases at J, leaving 0 bases unmatched. Germline assignment: CDR1 LNHDA and CDR2 SQIVND (reference sequence). This CDR3 contains 14 residues. CDR3 nucleotides: TGTGCCAGTAGTATTAGCGGGAGCACAGATACGCAGTATTTT. Amino acid sequence: CASSISGSTDTQYF.

This clonotype ranks as medium-sized (0.01 to 0.1%). V gene TRBV7-2 combines with J gene TRBJ1-6; D gene uncertain. This CDR3 comprises 17 residues. Germline V gene lookup returns CDR1 SGHTA and CDR2 FQGNSA. The germline V and J ends were trimmed by 6 bases and 10 bases, with 25 bases remaining between them. The CDR3 sequence: CASSPSYLRVPQSPLHF. The CDR3 nucleotides read TGTGCCAGCAGTCCGTCCTATTTAAGGGTCCCTCAGTCACCCCTCCACTTT.

The chain employs TRBV27 and TRBJ1-2, with TRBD1 matching 9 bases. The germline CDR1 and CDR2 sequences are MNHEY and SMNVEV (reference sequence). The length of the CDR3 is 13 residues. J was trimmed by 7 bases and V by 5 bases; bases with no gene match: 5. CDR3 bases: TGTGCCAGCAGTGCGGACAGGGGAGGTGGCTACACCTTC. Translated: CASSADRGGGYTF.

This clonotype occurred a few times. The chain uses TRBV6-5 and TRBJ2-5; perhaps TRBD1 as D (6 bases). There are 14 residues in the CDR3. The germline CDR1 and CDR2 sequences are MNHEY and SVGAGI. The ends were cut back, 0 bases at V and 2 bases at J, with 7 bases in the middle. CDR3 sequence reads: CASSYSGAQETQYF. For the CDR3, the DNA is TGTGCCAGCAGTTACTCGGGGGCTCAAGAGACCCAGTACTTC.

This clonotype was picked up a small number of times. The junction differs from germline at one of its ends, possibly a read error. The rearrangement uses TRBV4-1 and TRBJ2-7; no clear D gene. In germline, CDR1 is MGHRA, CDR2 YSYEKL. The length of the CDR3 is 13 residues. The CDR3 sequence: CASSQSVVQPLHF. CDR3 coding DNA: TGCGCCAGCAGCCAATCAGTAGTGCAACCTCTTCACTTC.

Sample share makes this clonotype medium-sized (0.01 to 0.1%). The chain is built from TRBV18 and TRBJ2-5, with D possibly being TRBD1 or TRBD2 (5 bases each). This CDR3 has 16 amino acids. Germline V CDR1 and CDR2: KGHSH, LQKENI. Trimming stripped 3 bases from V and 7 bases from J, with 21 bases between. The CDR3 nucleotides read TGTGCCAGCTCACCCGCAGCAGGGACCCAGTTCGGGACCCAGTACTTC. This gives the protein CASSPAAGTQFGTQYF.

In its sample, this clonotype was seen a few times. The chain combines TRBV20-1 with TRBJ2-2; 9 nucleotides match TRBD2. CDR1 is DFQATT and CDR2 is SNEGSKA in the germline V gene (reference sequence). Trimming removed 6 bases from V and 3 bases from J; junction bases left unmatched: 5. This CDR3 is built from 14 residues. CDR3 protein: CSAIAGADTGELFF. The DNA for the CDR3 is TGCAGTGCCATAGCGGGAGCCGACACCGGGGAGCTGTTTTTT.

This clonotype was picked up a small number of times. V usage is TRBV7-8 and J usage is TRBJ2-3, with a possible D match to TRBD1 (5 bases). This CDR3 is built from 14 residues. Germline assignment: CDR1 SGHVS and CDR2 FQNEAQ. V lost 5 bases to trimming and J lost 5 bases, with 14 bases between them. CDR3 DNA: TGTGCCAGCAGCGAAGACAGTGCAGGAGATACGCAGTATTTT. It is translated as CASSEDSAGDTQYF.

V is TRBV7-6 and J is TRBJ2-7; 8 bases align to TRBD1. This CDR3 spans 12 amino acids. CDR1 is SGHVS, CDR2 FNYEAQ, per germline. With V trimmed by 5 bases and J by 6 bases, 3 bases remained unmatched. CDR3 DNA: TGTGCCAGCAGCCCGACAGGGGCCGAGCAGTACTTC. It specifies CASSPTGAEQYF.

The chain carries TRBV7-2 and TRBJ2-2, with no clear D. CDR1 and CDR2 from the germline V gene are SGHTA and FQGNSA. This CDR3 has 12 residues. V was pared by 2 bases and J by 6 bases, with 4 bases between. CDR3 in amino acids: CASSLPPGELFF. As DNA, the CDR3 is TGTGCCAGCAGCTTACCCCCCGGGGAGCTGTTTTTT.

The chain uses TRBV4-3 and TRBJ2-7; 7 positions match TRBD2. Germline lookup yields CDR1 LGHNA and CDR2 YSLEER. The CDR3 extends over 15 amino acids. Trimming took 1 base from V and 2 from J; bases not matched to a gene: 5. CDR3 nucleotides: TGCGCCAGCAGCCAAGGTCTAGCGGAGGCCTACGAGCAGTACTTC. This codes for CASSQGLAEAYEQYF.

This clonotype was counted a few times. The V gene is TRBV20-1, the J gene TRBJ2-3, with unresolved D. Per germline, CDR1 DFQATT and CDR2 SNEGSKA (reference sequence). V dropped 4 bases and J dropped 6 bases, with 17 bases sitting between them. This CDR3 region has 14 residues. The CDR3 nucleotides read TGCAGTGCTATAACCGGGTCCCTCAGGGATACGCAGTATTTT. Protein: CSAITGSLRDTQYF.

V and J are TRBV20-1 and TRBJ1-4, with D hard to call. V was trimmed by 4 bases and J by 4 bases, leaving 10 bases between them. CDR1 and CDR2 from the germline V gene are DFQATT and SNEGSKA (reference sequence). The CDR3 runs 13 residues. In DNA, the CDR3 is TGCAGTGCTAAAGGGCCCCTTAATGAAAAACTGTTTTTT. It codes for CSAKGPLNEKLFF.

The chain employs TRBV6-5 and TRBJ2-5; 9 bases agree with TRBD1. With V trimmed by 2 bases and J by 4 bases, 8 bases remained unmatched. In germline, CDR1 is MNHEY, CDR2 SVGAGI. The CDR3 runs to 16 residues. The DNA of the CDR3 is TGTGCCAGCAGTTACGGGACAGGGCTAAGGGGAGAGACCCAGTACTTC. Its translation: CASSYGTGLRGETQYF.

This chain connects TRBV20-1 to TRBJ2-7; 11 bases match TRBD2. V lost 0 bases and J lost 12; bases outside the gene matches: 7. This CDR3 comprises 13 residues. Germline CDR1 and CDR2: DFQATT and SNEGSKA (reference sequence). CDR3 sequence: CSARDRLAGGAYF. In DNA, the CDR3 is TGCAGTGCTAGAGATCGTCTAGCGGGAGGAGCGTACTTC.

This clonotype is termed medium-sized (0.01 to 0.1%). This chain joins TRBV4-3 and TRBJ1-2; TRBD1 matches at 11 bases. Germline V CDR1 and CDR2: LGHNA, YSLEER. This CDR3 is 16 amino acids long. V lost 1 base, J lost 3 bases, and 4 bases stayed unmatched. The CDR3 reads CASSQVPGQGDYGYTF. CDR3 coding DNA: TGCGCCAGCAGCCAAGTACCGGGACAGGGGGACTATGGCTACACCTTC.

This chain's CDR3 is CASNGGLAGDNEQFF. The CDR3, as DNA: TGTGCCAGTAATGGAGGACTAGCGGGAGACAATGAGCAGTTCTTC. V and J are TRBV19 and TRBJ2-1, with 13 positions matching TRBD2. This CDR3 has 15 amino acids. Germline V lookup: CDR1 LNHDA, CDR2 SQIVND (reference sequence). Trimming removed 7 bases from V and 5 bases from J; junction bases left unmatched: 5. Based on the CDR3 plus reference TRBV19 and TRBJ2-1, the full variable domain is DGGITQSPKYLFRKEGQNVTLSCEQNLNHDAMYWYRQDPGQGLRLIYYSQIVNDFQKGDIAEGYSVSREKKESFPLTVTSAQKNPTAFYLCASNGGLAGDNEQFFGPGTRLTVL.

The rearrangement links TRBV7-6 to TRBJ1-5; TRBD1 is a possible D gene (5 bases). Germline CDR1 is SGHVS and CDR2 is FNYEAQ. The CDR3 loop spans 19 amino acids. The germline V and J ends were trimmed by 5 bases and 2 bases, with 25 bases remaining between them. CDR3 coding DNA: TGTGCCAGCAGCCACCGCCAGCCCAGGGACCGGAGGGGCAATCAGCCCCAGCATTTT. Translated, it gives CASSHRQPRDRRGNQPQHF.

In DNA form, the CDR3 reads TGTGCCAGCTCACCACCGGCGTCTAGCGGGAGGGAGCCCCAGTACTTC. Its translation: CASSPPASSGREPQYF. V and J are TRBV18 and TRBJ2-5; TRBD2 aligns across 12 bases. With V trimmed by 0 bases and J by 9 bases, 8 bases remained unmatched. This CDR3 has 16 amino acids. CDR1 and CDR2 (germline): KGHSH, LQKENI.

The J gene is TRBJ2-5, the V gene TRBV6-1; 10 bases map to TRBD2. The CDR3 is 16 residues long. Per the germline V gene, CDR1 is MNHNS and CDR2 is SASEGT. The ends lost 4 bases at V and 5 bases at J; junction bases unmatched: 10. The CDR3 DNA sequence: TGTGCCAGCAGTGCGCGGGCTAGCGGGGGCCCGGAGACCCAGTACTTC. This gives the protein CASSARASGGPETQYF.

This chain links TRBV24-1 with TRBJ1-5; 9 nucleotides match TRBD1. The CDR3 runs to 16 residues. Trimming at V came to 5 bases and at J to 5 bases, leaving 9 bases not matched to a gene. The germline V gene encodes CDR1 KGHDR and CDR2 SFDVKD. The CDR3 DNA reads as TGTGCCACCAGTGCTAGGCATGGGACAGGGTATCAGCCCCAGCATTTT. Its translation is CATSARHGTGYQPQHF.

In its sample, this clonotype was seen a few times. The chain joins TRBV20-1 to TRBJ1-2; the D gene is possibly TRBD1 (5 bases). Trimming cost V 5 bases and J 8 bases, with 18 bases left between them. This CDR3 region has 13 residues. Germline V gene lookup returns CDR1 DFQATT and CDR2 SNEGSKA (reference sequence). The CDR3 DNA reads as TGCAGTGCTCCGCCCGAGGGGACTGGAGGCTACACCTTC. Its protein is CSAPPEGTGGYTF.

The rearrangement links TRBV7-2 to TRBJ2-1; D ambiguous. Germline V lookup: CDR1 SGHTA, CDR2 FQGNSA. The CDR3 spans 15 residues. Trimming removed 1 base at V and 5 bases at J, with 12 bases between. The CDR3 region is CASSLGVVRNNEQFF. Here the CDR3 DNA reads TGTGCCAGCAGCTTAGGAGTCGTCAGAAACAATGAGCAGTTCTTC.